This is a list of T cell receptor beta chains from one sample in a study of PD-L1 blockade in urothelial cancer. Clones were sequenced by immunoSEQ multiplex PCR, and TCRdb holds only the in-frame ones, with some missing. The sample carries about 22,000 clones, around 90% recorded once. Sequencing was performed on PBMCs, taken around atezolizumab (anti-PD-L1) treatment. The receptors shown here come from a woman aged 55-70 years with urothelial cancer. Both conserved end residues are part of each CDR3. The order of the fields is CDR3 length, D gene, clone size, J gene, V gene, CDR3 DNA, CDR3 protein. The D gene is left open where the match is weak. The size entry is marked missing in some rows and otherwise reads once, few, many or a size class.

15	-	-	TRBJ1-3	TRBV7-9	TGTGCCAGCAGCTTATGGGGGTTAGCGGAAAACACCATATATTTT	CASSLWGLAENTIYF
16	-	-	TRBJ2-3	TRBV6-4	TGTGCCAGCAGTGACTCGGGGAGGTTAGGCACAGATACGCAGTATTTT	CASSDSGRLGTDTQYF
11	-	once	TRBJ1-4	TRBV20-1	TGCAGTGCTATTAATAATGAAAAACTGTTTTTT	CSAINNEKLFF
17	-	medium-sized	TRBJ1-1	TRBV28	TGTGCCAGCAGTTTGGTGGGACACCTCATCATGAACACTGAAGCTTTCTTT	CASSLVGHLIMNTEAFF
14	TRBD2	-	TRBJ2-2	TRBV6-6	TGTGCCAGCAACGTAGCGGGTCTTACCGGGGAGCTGTTTTTT	CASNVAGLTGELFF
14	-	-	TRBJ1-2	TRBV6-1	TGTGCCAGCAGTGTGCCCCAGGGAATCGATGGCTACACCTTC	CASSVPQGIDGYTF
15	TRBD2	-	TRBJ2-3	TRBV25-1	TGTGCCAGCGCCTGGACTAGCCGTAACCTAGATACGCAGTATTTT	CASAWTSRNLDTQYF
13	-	once	TRBJ2-7	TRBV11-3	TGTGCCAGCAGCTTGAGGGCGGACTACGAGCAGTACTTC	CASSLRADYEQYF
13	-	-	TRBJ1-1	TRBV5-1	TGCGCCAGGTCTGGGGCTATACCCGCCATTCCTTTCTTT	CARSGAIPAIPFF
14	-	-	TRBJ2-1	TRBV5-1	TGCGCCAGCAGCTTCCATTCGTACGGGGATGAGCAGTTCTTC	CASSFHSYGDEQFF
17	TRBD1	-	TRBJ1-1	TRBV5-1	TGCGCCAGCAGCTTAGTGGGACAGCACGTCTCGAACACTGAAGCTTTCTTT	CASSLVGQHVSNTEAFF
14	-	-	TRBJ1-2	TRBV6-1	TGTGCCAGCAGTGAAAGACAAGCCGGTTATGGCTACACCTTC	CASSERQAGYGYTF
13	-	-	TRBJ2-7	TRBV19	TGTGCCAGTAGCCCTTATCAGTCCTACGAGCAGTACTTC	CASSPYQSYEQYF
15	TRBD1	-	TRBJ1-2	TRBV4-3	TGCGCCAGCAGCCATGGAACTACAGGGGGATATGGCTACACCTTC	CASSHGTTGGYGYTF
15	TRBD2	-	TRBJ2-7	TRBV5-1	TGCGCCAGCAGCTTAGGGACTAGCGGAACCTACGAGCAGTACTTC	CASSLGTSGTYEQYF
15	-	-	TRBJ1-1	TRBV4-1	TGCGCCAGCAGCCAAGATGACACACGGAACACTGAAGCTTTCTTT	CASSQDDTRNTEAFF
15	TRBD2	-	TRBJ2-1	TRBV7-3	TGTGCCAGCAGTCGACTAGCGGGAGGGCCCCATGAGCAGTTCTTC	CASSRLAGGPHEQFF
15	TRBD2	-	TRBJ2-1	TRBV30	TGTGCCTGGAGTCCGGGACTAGCGGGAGTCCGTGAGCAGTTCTTC	CAWSPGLAGVREQFF
13	-	once	TRBJ1-1	TRBV28	TGTGCCAGCAGCATTCAGGGAAGGGTTGAAGCTTTCTTT	CASSIQGRVEAFF
15	-	-	TRBJ1-4	TRBV11-2	TGTGCCAGCAGCTTGCTGACAGGCCGCAATGAAAAACTGTTTTTT	CASSLLTGRNEKLFF
15	-	-	TRBJ2-7	TRBV28	TGTGCCAGCAGTCCAACTCGGGATTCTCCCCTCGAGCAGTACTTC	CASSPTRDSPLEQYF
16	-	-	TRBJ2-1	TRBV9	TGTGCCAGCACCTCTGGGGGCACCGGCTCCTACAATGAGCAGTTCTTC	CASTSGGTGSYNEQFF
15	TRBD2	once	TRBJ2-1	TRBV12-5	TGTGCTAGTGGTTTGGCGAGCGGGAGCTACAATGAGCAGTTCTTC	CASGLASGSYNEQFF
15	-	-	TRBJ2-5	TRBV5-4	TGTGCCAGCAGCTTTTGGTACGGAGGGCAAGAGACCCAGTACTTC	CASSFWYGGQETQYF
15	-	-	TRBJ1-3	TRBV5-1	TGCGCCAGCAGCTCACAGGGCTACTCTGGAAACACCATATATTTT	CASSSQGYSGNTIYF
16	-	-	TRBJ2-7	TRBV19	TGTGCCAGTAGTATATCGTCAGGGGCCCCCTCCTACGAGCAGTACTTC	CASSISSGAPSYEQYF
16	TRBD1	-	TRBJ1-1	TRBV4-3	TGCGCCAGCAGCCAAGATTGGTCGGGACAGGGCACTGAAGCTTTCTTT	CASSQDWSGQGTEAFF
15	-	once	TRBJ1-1	TRBV27	TGTGCCAGCAGTTCCTTCAGGCTTGGGAACACTGAAGCTTTCTTT	CASSSFRLGNTEAFF
14	TRBD2	-	TRBJ2-5	TRBV11-2	TGTGCCAGCAGCTTAGAAATAGGCCGGGGGGCCCAGTACTTC	CASSLEIGRGAQYF
13	TRBD1	-	TRBJ1-2	TRBV6-1	TGTGCCAGCACCGGACAGGGCGTCAGTGGCTACACCTTC	CASTGQGVSGYTF
16	TRBD1	-	TRBJ1-4	TRBV6-6	TGTGCCAGCAGTTACGGACAGGGGTCTTCGGTTGAAAAACTGTTTTTT	CASSYGQGSSVEKLFF
14	-	-	TRBJ2-7	TRBV6-1	TGTGCCAGCAGTGAAGTCAGGGTCTCCTACGAGCAGTACTTC	CASSEVRVSYEQYF
14	-	-	TRBJ1-5	TRBV6-1	TGTGCCAGCAGTGAGGGGGGGGAGGTTCAGCCCCAGCATTTT	CASSEGGEVQPQHF
16	TRBD2	-	TRBJ2-1	TRBV5-6	TGTGCCAGCAGCTTGGGAGCGGGAGGTGCCTACAATGAGCAGTTCTTC	CASSLGAGGAYNEQFF
15	-	-	TRBJ2-3	TRBV5-4	TGTGCCAGCAGCTTGGGTCGGGAAGGCACAGATACGCAGTATTTT	CASSLGREGTDTQYF
14	-	-	TRBJ2-7	TRBV11-2	TGTGCCAGCAGCTTAGTACAGGGAATCTACGAGCAGTACTTC	CASSLVQGIYEQYF
17	-	-	TRBJ1-5	TRBV19	TGTGCCAGTAGTGCAAAGTTTACAGGGACGAGAAATCAGCCCCAGCATTTT	CASSAKFTGTRNQPQHF